Listed here is a single T cell receptor (beta chain). As yet, its antigen is unknown. Only in-frame clones appear in the TCRdb table, and some are missing; sequencing was by immunoSEQ multiplex PCR. This table holds about 13,000 clones, around 84% found once. The sample comes from a study of PD-1 blockade in classical Hodgkin lymphoma. Study-level background: The nivolumab dose that patients received was 3 mg/kg, given intravenously every 2 weeks.

After autologous stem cell transplantation all patients relapsed, and prior brentuximab vedotin exposure differed between cohorts. Germline loops: CDR1 MNHEY, CDR2 SMNVEV (reference sequence). The CDR3 runs to 13 residues. V lost 2 bases, J lost 8 bases, and 12 bases lay in between. Study conclusions and caveats: Possibly reflecting disease activity or prior therapy, repertoire differences have causes that remain undefined. Baseline TCR diversity was reportedly lower in newly diagnosed patients than healthy donors. While CD8+ TCR diversity did not rise significantly by C4D1, CD4+ TCR diversity did.

This TCR derives from a human donor with classical Hodgkin lymphoma. The chain has TRBV27 and TRBJ1-2; D possibly corresponds to TRBD1 (6 bases). The material sequenced was peripheral blood mononuclear cells (PBMCs), taken at baseline. CDR3 DNA sequence: TGTGCCAGCAGTTTAAACAGGGTGGGAGGCTACACCTTC. Translation gives CASSLNRVGGYTF.